This TCR beta chain was recovered during a study of T cell repertoires in cytomegalovirus infection. Study at large: Carrying CMV and the relevant HLA type showed in public TCR beta signatures.

Findings of the study overall: Dominating the ex vivo response were TCR beta clonotypes that were CMV-specific and HLA-C-restricted.

This clonotype was seen only a few times. Its antigen is not identified. The CDR3 is made up of 14 amino acids. Deletions cut 8 bases from V and 4 bases from J, with 18 bases between. CDR1 is DFQATT and CDR2 is SNEGSKA in the germline V gene (reference sequence). One entry per CDR3 protein, called by TCRdb with MiXCR from the reads. The data contain approximately 140,000 distinct CDR3 sequences, approximately 9.2% of them singletons. The chain links TRBV20-1 to TRBJ2-1; no clear D. Sequenced input: PBMCs. The sequence came from a human donor in good health (CMV status not recorded). Some clones in this sample may be carry-over from other donors' samples. The CDR3 is CSSHVGSGYNEQFF. In DNA, the CDR3 is TGCAGTTCACATGTAGGGTCTGGGTACAATGAGCAGTTCTTC.